Shown below are 17 T cell receptor beta chains from a single sample sequenced in a study of cytomegalovirus exposure and HLA in healthy donors. The PCR had 60 Vbeta and 13 Jbeta primers. Sequencing used immunoSEQ multiplex PCR; TCRdb keeps in-frame clones, though not all of them. The sample lists about 99,000 clones, over 75% seen once, with 4.5% to 7% in the top ten. Sequencing was carried out using PBMCs. These TCRs come from a man between 60 and 75 years old in good health and CMV-seropositive.

This CDR3 reads CASSIRVSNQPQHF. As DNA, the CDR3 is TGTGCCAGCAGCATCAGGGTGAGCAATCAGCCCCAGCATTTT. The chain carries TRBV5-8 and TRBJ1-5, with D perhaps TRBD1 (5 bases). The germline V gene has CDR1 SGHTS and CDR2 YDEGEE. V was clipped by 4 bases and J by 1 base, with 9 bases between them. The CDR3 is 14 amino acids.

Comment on this clone: Sequence at one end of the junction differs from germline and may be a read error. This sequence joins TRBV7-9 and TRBJ2-5; 8 bases are shared with TRBD1. There are 12 residues in the CDR3. Germline V gene data show CDR1 as SEHNR and CDR2 as FQNEAQ (reference sequence). CDR3 amino acids: CSSSPSAGGLYF. Written as DNA, the CDR3 is TGTTCCAGCAGCCCAAGTGCAGGGGGCCTGTACTTC.

This clone was counted once. The rearrangement joins TRBV5-4 to TRBJ2-3, with 7 bases fitting TRBD1. V shed 3 bases, J shed 2 bases, and the junction held 6 bases outside the gene matches. The length of the CDR3 is 15 residues. Germline-derived CDR1 and CDR2 are SGHNT and YYREEE (reference sequence). CDR3 loop: CASSSLTGITDTQYF. The CDR3 DNA reads TGTGCCAGCAGCTCCCTGACAGGGATCACAGATACGCAGTATTTT.

J is TRBJ2-5 and V is TRBV7-2; D ambiguous. Trimming removed 2 bases at V and 5 bases at J, with 9 bases between. Germline CDR1 reads SGHTA; CDR2 reads FQGNSA. The CDR3 runs 13 residues. This CDR3 reads CASSLRLEETQYF. The CDR3 DNA follows: TGTGCCAGCAGCTTAAGGCTGGAGGAGACCCAGTACTTC.

The chain combines TRBV19 with TRBJ1-4; TRBD1 aligns across 7 bases. The CDR3 extends over 14 amino acids. Germline loops: CDR1 LNHDA, CDR2 SQIVND (reference sequence). Trimming at V came to 6 bases and at J to 7 bases, leaving 8 bases not matched to a gene. The CDR3 DNA reads TGTGCCAGTAGGGTGACAGGGCAAGCTGAAAAACTGTTTTTT. Protein sequence: CASRVTGQAEKLFF.

The chain is built from TRBV7-3 and TRBJ1-2; TRBD1 is a possible D gene (6 bases). V was shortened by 5 bases and J by 0 bases, with 16 bases between the two germline ends. This CDR3 comprises 16 residues. Germline CDR1 SGHTA, CDR2 FQGTGA. The CDR3 DNA follows: TGTGCCAGCAGCCTCTCGGGGGGGGCTACTAACTATGGCTACACCTTC. Translated: CASSLSGGATNYGYTF.

The J gene is TRBJ2-5, the V gene TRBV9, with 8 bases identical to TRBD2. The J call is uncertain, as TRBJ2-7 better fits the DNA end. Germline V gene lookup returns CDR1 SGDLS and CDR2 YYNGEE. The CDR3 covers 15 residues. For the CDR3, the DNA is TGTGCCAGCAGCCCCCGGACTAGCAGATCCTACGAGCAGTACTTC. Translation: CASSPRTSRSYEQYF.

The chain is built from TRBV6-1 and TRBJ2-5; D not resolved. CDR3 size: 15 residues. Trimming pared 6 bases from V and 0 bases from J, leaving 14 bases between. In germline, CDR1 is MNHNS, CDR2 SASEGT. The chain's CDR3 is CASRISLLYQETQYF. The CDR3 coding sequence is TGTGCCAGCAGGATTTCTTTACTGTACCAAGAGACCCAGTACTTC.

There are a few counts of this clone. The rearrangement joins TRBV6-6 to TRBJ2-3; 8 bases fit TRBD1. Germline CDR1 reads MNHNY; CDR2 reads SVGAGI (reference sequence). The CDR3 has 15 residues. J was trimmed by 6 bases and V by 2 bases; bases with no gene match: 7. CDR3 coding DNA: TGTGCCAGCAGTTACCGGGACAGGTACATGGATACGCAGTATTTT. Amino acid sequence: CASSYRDRYMDTQYF.

The rearrangement links TRBV29-1 to TRBJ2-5, with D possibly TRBD2 on 6 matching bases. Germline values: CDR1 SQVTM, CDR2 ANQGSEA. The CDR3 contains 14 residues. V gave up 4 bases and J gave up 2 bases, with 14 bases separating them. The CDR3 DNA sequence: TGCAGCGTTGTAAGTGGGGACTCGCAAGAGACCCAGTACTTC. Translating gives CSVVSGDSQETQYF.

The rearrangement joins TRBV5-5 to TRBJ1-6; TRBD1 might be the D (5 bases). Trimming shortened V by 4 bases and J by 7 bases, and 9 bases separated the two germline ends. Germline V gene lookup returns CDR1 SGHKS and CDR2 YYEKEE (reference sequence). The CDR3 extends over 13 amino acids. CDR3 in DNA: TGTGCCAGCAGCCCGGGACTGAATTCACCCCTCCACTTT. It codes for CASSPGLNSPLHF.

V and J are TRBV7-8 and TRBJ2-1; 8 nucleotides match TRBD1. Germline values: CDR1 SGHVS, CDR2 FQNEAQ. The CDR3 has 14 amino acids. Losses at the gene ends were 2 bases for V and 6 bases for J; bases not matched to a gene: 3. The CDR3 region has the DNA TGTGCCAGCAGCTTAACGACAGGGGTCAATGAGCAGTTCTTC. Its translation: CASSLTTGVNEQFF.

This chain links TRBV4-3 with TRBJ2-1; 8 bases map to TRBD2. There are 16 residues in the CDR3. Per the germline V gene, CDR1 is LGHNA and CDR2 is YSLEER. The V segment lost 1 base and the J segment 6 bases; nucleotides outside the gene matches: 8. CDR3 bases: TGCGCCAGCAGCCAAGCCCCGACTAGCGCGTTCAATGAGCAGTTCTTC. Translated: CASSQAPTSAFNEQFF.

As for this clone: The sample contains more than one DNA sequence encoding this CDR3. J is TRBJ1-1 and V is TRBV7-2; 7 bases align to TRBD1. J gave up 1 base and V 5 bases, and 4 bases lay outside the gene matches. CDR3 length: 14 residues. Germline lookup yields CDR1 SGHTA and CDR2 FQGNSA. CDR3 in DNA: TGTGCCAGCAGCCTAGGGACAGCGAACACTGAAGCTTTCTTT. Translation gives CASSLGTANTEAFF.

The chain couples TRBV4-3 to TRBJ2-1; TRBD1 aligns across 9 bases. This CDR3 is 16 amino acids long. J gave up 8 bases and V 6 bases, and 14 bases lay outside the gene matches. The germline V gene encodes CDR1 LGHNA and CDR2 YSLEER. The DNA of the CDR3 is TGCGCCAGCAGGATAAAAGGACAGGGGCTTACCTATGAGCAGTTCTTC. Translated, it gives CASRIKGQGLTYEQFF.

About this clone itself: One end of the junction fails to match germline, which may point to a read error. In the same sample, other DNA sequences code for this CDR3. V gene TRBV18 combines with J gene TRBJ1-2, with TRBD1 matching over 10 bases. The CDR3 covers 15 residues. Germline lookup yields CDR1 KGHSH and CDR2 LQKENI. The CDR3 sequence is CASSPLDRGDYGYTF. CDR3 nucleotides: TGCGCCAGCTCACCTTTGGACAGGGGGGACTATGGCTACACCTTC.

The CDR3 loop is CASSYDKTNYGYTF. CDR3 DNA sequence: TGTGCCAGCAGCTACGACAAGACTAACTATGGCTACACCTTC. The rearrangement uses TRBV7-2 and TRBJ1-2; no firm D call. The CDR3 covers 14 residues. Germline CDR1 and CDR2: SGHTA and FQGNSA. Trimming stripped 4 bases from V and 0 bases from J, with 9 bases between. Full variable domain (outside the CDR3, taken from reference TRBV7-2 and TRBJ1-2): GAGVSQSPSNKVTEKGKDVELRCDPISGHTALYWYRQSLGQGLEFLIYFQGNSAPDKSGLPSDRFSAERTGGSVSTLTIQRTQQEDSAVYLCASSYDKTNYGYTFGSGTRLTVV.